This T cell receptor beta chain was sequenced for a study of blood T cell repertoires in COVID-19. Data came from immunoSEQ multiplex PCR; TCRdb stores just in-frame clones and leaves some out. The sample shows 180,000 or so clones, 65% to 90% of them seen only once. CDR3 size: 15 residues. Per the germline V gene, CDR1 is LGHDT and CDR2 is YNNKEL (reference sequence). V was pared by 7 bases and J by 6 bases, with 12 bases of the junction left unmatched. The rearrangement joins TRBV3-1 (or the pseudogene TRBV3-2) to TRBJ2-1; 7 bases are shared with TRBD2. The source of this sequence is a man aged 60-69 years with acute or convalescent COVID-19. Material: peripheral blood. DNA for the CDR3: TGTGCCAGCAAGTCGACATTAGCGGGCAGCAATGAGCAGTTCTTC. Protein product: CASKSTLAGSNEQFF.